The clone carrying this TCR beta chain came up a few times. This sample is part of a study of cytomegalovirus exposure and HLA in healthy donors. This CDR3 has 13 residues. The V and J ends lost 5 bases and 1 base respectively, with 9 bases between them. CDR1 and CDR2 from the germline V gene are SGHRS and YFSETQ. A multiplex PCR was run with 60 Vbeta primers and 13 Jbeta primers. Only in-frame clones appear in the TCRdb table, and some are missing; sequencing was by immunoSEQ multiplex PCR. Seen here are some 120,000 clones, about four fifths observed once, and the top ten hold 5.3%. The clonotype originates from a man aged 25 to 40 in good health and CMV-seronegative. The sequenced sample consisted of PBMCs. This chain connects TRBV5-1 to TRBJ2-5; D not resolved. The CDR3 DNA sequence: TGCGCCAGCAGTTACAGTCCCCAAGAGACCCAGTACTTC. Its translation is CASSYSPQETQYF.